This entry lists 5 T cell receptor beta chains sequenced from one sample in a study of vaccination and CD4 T cells after COVID-19. Oncomine TCR Beta short-read sequencing was applied to DNA from cultured CD4+ T cells. TCRdb ran MiXCR on the PCR reads and lists one entry per CDR3 protein. The sample carries some 7,000 distinct CDR3 sequences, around 33% recorded once. Treatment of the sample: 10-day PBMC culture with coronavirus spike peptide pools or control peptides (ViraFEST assay). According to the study, CD4+ T cells from the unexposed donor were gathered ahead of the COVID-19 pandemic (2011-2018). Antigens of these TCRs are unknown. Sample: CD4+ T cells from blood, cultured in vitro. The receptor source for this set is a human donor in good health.

This clonotype rates as medium-sized (0.01 to 0.1%). This chain joins TRBV10-3 and TRBJ2-5; the match to TRBD2 covers 8 bases. The CDR3 consists of 14 residues. V shed 5 bases, J shed 4 bases, and the junction held 6 bases outside the gene matches. The germline V gene has CDR1 ENHRY and CDR2 SYGVKD. The CDR3 nucleotides read TGTGCCATCAGTTCCGGGGGGGCCGCAGAGACCCAGTACTTC. Translating it yields CAISSGGAAETQYF.

This clonotype has a single count. The J gene is TRBJ1-6, the V gene TRBV28, with TRBD1 as a possible D gene (6 bases). The CDR3 has 14 amino acids. Per germline, CDR1 MDHEN and CDR2 SYDVKM. Trimming removed 2 bases at V and 10 bases at J, with 12 bases between. CDR3 in amino acids: CASSLRGGYSPLHF. The CDR3 nucleotides are TGTGCCAGCAGTTTAAGGGGGGGCTACTCACCCCTCCACTTT.

This clonotype was counted between two and nine times. The V call is TRBV6-2 or TRBV6-3, the J call TRBJ1-1; D is ambiguous. The CDR3 contains 15 residues. Per the germline V gene, CDR1 is MNHEY and CDR2 is SVGEGT. Trimming left V 6 bases short and J 2 bases short, with 16 bases between. The DNA for the CDR3 is TGTGCCAGCAGCCTCCTAGGACTGATTAACACTGAAGCTTTCTTT. Its translation: CASSLLGLINTEAFF.

This chain uses TRBV12-3 or TRBV12-4 with TRBJ2-3; 7 bases map to TRBD1. J lost 5 bases, V lost 5 bases, and 19 bases had no gene match. CDR3 length equals 18 residues. The CDR3 nucleotides are TGTGCCAGCAGTGGGATTCCGTTGGGGGACAGACCACAAGATACGCAGTATTTT. Translated: CASSGIPLGDRPQDTQYF.

The chain joins TRBV6-4 to TRBJ1-2; perhaps TRBD1 as D (5 bases). The CDR3 consists of 15 residues. CDR1 and CDR2 from the germline V gene are MRHNA and SNTAGT. Trimming shortened V by 0 bases and J by 7 bases, and 15 bases separated the two germline ends. The CDR3 DNA is TGTGCCAGCAGTGACTCTGTTTTTGGGGCTAGTGGCTACACCTTC. As protein: CASSDSVFGASGYTF.